This T cell receptor beta chain was retrieved from a study of CD8 T cells in Susac syndrome. Study-level points and caveats: It was acknowledged by the study that relatively few individuals were included in its TCR sequencing and HLA analysis.

V was clipped by 4 bases and J by 2 bases, with 18 bases between them. The germline gives CDR1 MDHEN, CDR2 SYDVKM. This CDR3 comprises 16 residues. TEMRA cells were enriched by FACS, while CD8+ and CD4+ T cells were obtained through a negative isolation that was performed magnetically. With regard to this clonotype: Its antigen is unidentified.

RNA amounts of 0.5 to 1 ug underwent reverse transcription with random hexamers. One entry per CDR3 protein results from TCRdb running MiXCR on the immunoSEQ multiplex PCR reads. The data contain some 70,000 distinct CDR3 sequences, approximately 94% of them singletons. The chain is built from TRBV28 and TRBJ2-7, with no clear D. The sequencing sample was made of CD8+ T cells from PBMCs. This receptor was identified in a human donor with multiple sclerosis. The CDR3 sequence: CASSSTRGQPPYEQYF. The DNA of the CDR3 is TGTGCCAGCAGTTCTACTCGAGGTCAGCCCCCCTACGAGCAGTACTTC.